The T cell receptor (beta chain) under discussion was sequenced for a study of cytotoxic CD8 clonotypes in ibrutinib-treated CLL. The CDR3 totals 13 residues. Germline V gives CDR1 SNHLY, CDR2 FYNNEI. V was trimmed by 5 bases and J by 3 bases, leaving 10 bases between them. The source of roughly 2.1 micrograms of genomic DNA for TCR beta libraries was cryopreserved PBMCs. Data came from immunoSEQ multiplex PCR; TCRdb stores just in-frame clones and leaves some out. The sample shows approximately 350,000 clones, about 61% of them seen only once. Study-wide results and caveats: Clonality grew at ibrutinib response; at progression, it decreased back toward baseline. There were few public clonotypes, and on treatment they contracted or stayed stable.

On this clone: Its antigen is unidentified.

This TCR derives from a human donor with chronic lymphocytic leukemia. The chain uses TRBV2 and TRBJ1-1; the D gene is possibly TRBD1 (6 bases). The specimen was PBMCs, collected after 36 months of ibrutinib treatment. The CDR3 is CASSTGLYTEAFF. CDR3 nucleotide sequence: TGTGCCAGCAGTACAGGGTTGTACACTGAAGCTTTCTTT.